Here is one T cell receptor beta chain with its context. CDR3 size: 14 residues. The V gene end was trimmed by 3 bases and the J gene end by 4 bases; junction bases not matched to a gene: 3. Germline V gene sequence: CDR1 LNHNV, CDR2 YYDKDF (reference sequence). The data were taken from a study of blood T cell repertoires in COVID-19. At the level of the study: T cells, B-cell-depleted T cells, or PBMCs provided the cDNA or gDNA that served as material.

In the source study's methods: The authors estimated nucleated cell counts from reference gene primer amplification. Generated by immunoSEQ multiplex PCR, the TCRdb table keeps only in-frame clones and is missing some. The V and J calls and clone size are taken from that table; D and trimming were inferred from the DNA. Among roughly 100,000 clones listed, roughly nine tenths were seen once. The chain is built from TRBV15 and TRBJ1-1; 9 bases are a match to TRBD1. This sequence was found in a human donor in a cohort sampled during active COVID-19. Sequences were obtained from peripheral blood. For the CDR3, the DNA is TGTGCCACCAGCAGTAACAGGGGGCTCACTGAAGCTTTCTTT. This translates into CATSSNRGLTEAFF.